A single sample is the source of the 2 T cell receptor beta chains below, sequenced in a study of blood T cell repertoires in COVID-19. Assay used: immunoSEQ multiplex PCR; TCRdb lists only in-frame clones, some missing. The table has about 140,000 clones, over 75% seen once; the top ten hold about 10%. Sequencing was performed on peripheral blood. The receptor set was obtained from a man aged 60 to 75 with active or convalescent COVID-19.

As DNA, the CDR3 is TGTGCCCCCTGGCGGGAAAAACTGTTTTTT. Protein sequence: CAPWREKLFF. V is TRBV19 and J is TRBJ1-4; no firm D call. The CDR3 extends over 10 amino acids. Germline loops: CDR1 LNHDA, CDR2 SQIVND (reference sequence). Between the trimmed V and J ends, which lost 11 bases and 8 bases, there was a span of 9 bases.

This clone was counted a single time. The chain couples TRBV14 to TRBJ2-1; 9 bases agree with TRBD2. The V gene end was trimmed by 3 bases and the J gene end by 0 bases; junction bases not matched to a gene: 3. The CDR3 is 16 amino acids. The V gene's germline CDR1 is SGHDN and CDR2 FVKESK. CDR3: CASSHLTSGSYNEQFF. The DNA for the CDR3 is TGTGCCAGCAGCCACTTGACTAGCGGCTCCTACAATGAGCAGTTCTTC. The variable domain in full, completed from reference TRBV14 and TRBJ2-1, reads EAGVTQFPSHSVIEKGQTVTLRCDPISGHDNLYWYRRVMGKEIKFLLHFVKESKQDESGMPNNRFLAERTGGTYSTLKVQPAELEDSGVYFCASSHLTSGSYNEQFFGPGTRLTVL.